This T cell receptor beta chain was obtained from a study of shared clonotypes between healthy human individuals. The CDR3 runs 16 residues. The germline V gene has CDR1 KGHSH and CDR2 LQKENI. Trimming left V 5 bases short and J 0 bases short, with 14 bases between. Some clones are missing from TCRdb's copy, which holds only in-frame ones; the method was immunoSEQ multiplex PCR. The sample lists about 490,000 clones; 79% were seen once. The receptor comes from a woman in her 40s in good health. Some clones in this sample may be carry-over from other donors' samples. Sequenced: PBMCs. V gene TRBV18 combines with J gene TRBJ2-1, with D maybe TRBD1 (5 bases). Here the CDR3 DNA reads TGTGCCAGCTCAGTTGACAGTCTGACCTCCTACAATGAGCAGTTCTTC. Translation gives CASSVDSLTSYNEQFF.